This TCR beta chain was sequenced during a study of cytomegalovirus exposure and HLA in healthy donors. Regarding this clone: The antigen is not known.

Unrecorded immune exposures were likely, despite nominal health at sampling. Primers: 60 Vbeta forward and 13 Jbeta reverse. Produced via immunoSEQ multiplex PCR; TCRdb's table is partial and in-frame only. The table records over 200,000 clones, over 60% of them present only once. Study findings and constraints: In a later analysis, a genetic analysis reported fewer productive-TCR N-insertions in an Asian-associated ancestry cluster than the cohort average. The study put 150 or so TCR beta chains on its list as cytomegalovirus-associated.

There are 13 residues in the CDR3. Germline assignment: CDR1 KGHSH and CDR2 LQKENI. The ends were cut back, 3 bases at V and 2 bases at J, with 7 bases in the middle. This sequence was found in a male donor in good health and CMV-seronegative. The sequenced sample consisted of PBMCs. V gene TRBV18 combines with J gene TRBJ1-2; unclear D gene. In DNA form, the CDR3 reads TGTGCCAGCTCACCGCCGGGAAACTATGGCTACACCTTC. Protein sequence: CASSPPGNYGYTF.